These 26 T cell receptor beta chains came from one sample sequenced in a study of blood T cell repertoires in COVID-19. Clones were sequenced by immunoSEQ multiplex PCR, and TCRdb holds only the in-frame ones, with some missing. This table has more than 110,000 clones, around nine tenths appearing once. The sequenced sample was peripheral blood. These receptors all come from a human donor in a cohort sampled during active COVID-19.

This chain uses TRBV7-8 with TRBJ1-1; the D gene is possibly TRBD1 (5 bases). V lost 5 bases and J 5 bases, leaving 21 bases between the germline ends. Germline V gene sequence: CDR1 SGHVS, CDR2 FQNEAQ. The CDR3 covers 16 residues. The DNA of the CDR3 is TGTGCCAGCAGCACCTCCACTGGGGCCCGGGGGACTGAAGCTTTCTTT. This translates into CASSTSTGARGTEAFF.

The chain uses TRBV7-3 and TRBJ1-4, with D unresolved. Germline CDR1 SGHTA, CDR2 FQGTGA. Trimming took off 1 base at V and 0 bases at J, with 6 bases between the two ends. This CDR3 contains 15 residues. The CDR3 sequence: CASSLIVATNEKLFF. CDR3 DNA: TGTGCCAGCAGCTTAATAGTAGCAACTAATGAAAAACTGTTTTTT.

This chain links TRBV10-2 with TRBJ1-5; D remains unclear. The CDR3 is 14 amino acids. Trimming stripped 8 bases from V and 1 base from J, with 12 bases between. Germline loops: CDR1 WSHSY, CDR2 SAAADI. The chain's CDR3 is CASRVPGSNQPQHF. Written as DNA, the CDR3 is TGCGCCAGCCGGGTACCCGGGAGCAATCAGCCCCAGCATTTT.

V usage is TRBV6-1 and J usage is TRBJ2-7; 8 bases fit TRBD2. The CDR3 loop spans 20 amino acids. Germline trimming cut 3 bases from V and 5 bases from J; bases unmatched to any gene: 24. The germline V gene has CDR1 MNHNS and CDR2 SASEGT. Here the CDR3 reads CASSDLGRARMGLGANEQYF. CDR3 DNA: TGTGCCAGCAGTGATCTGGGGAGGGCCAGAATGGGACTAGGGGCTAACGAGCAGTACTTC.

The gene calls are TRBV3-1 (or the pseudogene TRBV3-2) and TRBJ2-3; 12 bases are a match to TRBD2. With 0 bases clipped from V and 3 bases from J, the junction kept 4 bases outside the gene matches. The CDR3 runs 17 residues. The germline gives CDR1 LGHDT, CDR2 YNNKEL (reference sequence). Here the CDR3 DNA reads TGTGCCAGCAGCCAAGATCGGCTAGCGGGAGGGACAGATACGCAGTATTTT. Translation gives CASSQDRLAGGTDTQYF.

A note on this clone: Additional DNA sequences in this sample encode the identical CDR3. This chain joins TRBV27 and TRBJ1-2, with TRBD1 as a possible D gene (5 bases). Trimming pared 5 bases from V and 4 bases from J, leaving 11 bases between. Germline V CDR1 and CDR2: MNHEY, SMNVEV (reference sequence). This CDR3 is 13 amino acids long. The CDR3 sequence is CASSPRQGYGYTF. CDR3 DNA sequence: TGTGCCAGCAGTCCTCGGCAGGGCTATGGCTACACCTTC.

The genes are TRBV6-1 and TRBJ1-1; the D gene is possibly TRBD1 (5 bases). The V gene lost 2 bases and the J gene lost 4 bases, with 26 bases spanning the gap. Germline V gene sequence: CDR1 MNHNS, CDR2 SASEGT. CDR3 length: 19 residues. The CDR3 nucleotides read TGTGCCAGCAGTGAATTGAGGGGAGGCAGGGTGGTGGGGAGCACTGAAGCTTTCTTT. Its protein is CASSELRGGRVVGSTEAFF.

The rearrangement links TRBV5-6 to TRBJ1-1, with D tentatively TRBD1 (5 bases). CDR1 is SGHDT, CDR2 YYEEEE, per germline. The CDR3 spans 15 residues. V was clipped by 1 base and J by 1 base, with 11 bases between them. This chain's CDR3 is CASSLQGLRNTEAFF. The CDR3, as DNA: TGTGCCAGCAGCTTGCAGGGTCTCAGGAACACTGAAGCTTTCTTT.

The chain couples TRBV6-6 to TRBJ1-1; D is unresolved. Per germline, CDR1 MNHNY and CDR2 SVGAGI (reference sequence). This CDR3 has 15 amino acids. Trimming took off 4 bases at V and 0 bases at J, with 12 bases between the two ends. CDR3 loop: CASSFTGNMNTEAFF. CDR3 DNA sequence: TGTGCCAGCAGTTTCACGGGGAACATGAACACTGAAGCTTTCTTT.

A single count supports this clone. The chain links TRBV4-1 to TRBJ2-5; 14 bases are shared with TRBD2. This CDR3 is built from 17 residues. Germline CDR1 reads MGHRA; CDR2 reads YSYEKL. V gave up 4 bases and J gave up 5 bases; unmatched junction bases: 9. For the CDR3, the DNA is TGCGCCAGCAGCCTCACGAGTAGACTAGCGGGAGGGGAGACCCAGTACTTC. Translation: CASSLTSRLAGGETQYF.

This clone was seen more than once but under ten times. The rearrangement joins TRBV5-1 to TRBJ2-1; 7 bases agree with TRBD2. Per germline, CDR1 SGHRS and CDR2 YFSETQ. The CDR3 totals 11 residues. J gave up 9 bases and V 5 bases, and 2 bases lay outside the gene matches. CDR3: CASSGEGEQFF. The CDR3 DNA reads TGCGCCAGCAGTGGGGAGGGTGAGCAGTTCTTC.

V usage is TRBV27 and J usage is TRBJ2-3, with D possibly TRBD2 on 6 matching bases. This CDR3 comprises 15 residues. CDR1 and CDR2 from the germline V gene are MNHEY and SMNVEV (reference sequence). V lost 5 bases and J lost 0, with 12 bases in between. The CDR3 region has the DNA TGTGCCAGCAGTCCCGGGGACTCTAGCACAGATACGCAGTATTTT. Protein product: CASSPGDSSTDTQYF.

This clone was observed once. V and J are TRBV19 and TRBJ1-1, with D hard to call. V gave up 5 bases and J gave up 4 bases, with 11 bases separating them. This CDR3 comprises 13 residues. The germline V gene encodes CDR1 LNHDA and CDR2 SQIVND (reference sequence). The DNA of the CDR3 is TGTGCCAGTAGTCACGGGGTTGCCACTGAAGCTTTCTTT. This translates into CASSHGVATEAFF.

The chain couples TRBV28 to TRBJ1-1; 9 bases are shared with TRBD1. CDR3 length: 15 amino acids. CDR1 and CDR2 (germline): MDHEN, SYDVKM. The V gene end was trimmed by 10 bases and the J gene end by 1 base; junction bases not matched to a gene: 10. DNA of the CDR3: TGTGCCACCCGTACAGGGGGCGTTAGGAACACTGAAGCTTTCTTT. Encoded protein: CATRTGGVRNTEAFF.

J is TRBJ2-5 and V is TRBV7-7, with 10 bases aligning to TRBD1. The CDR3 has 16 amino acids. Germline values: CDR1 SSHAT, CDR2 FNYEAQ (reference sequence). The ends lost 5 bases at V and 0 bases at J; junction bases unmatched: 6. The CDR3 spells CASSQRTGGNQETQYF. In DNA, the CDR3 is TGTGCCAGCAGCCAGAGGACAGGGGGTAACCAAGAGACCCAGTACTTC.

The count of this clone is one. This rearrangement joins TRBV5-1 to TRBJ1-2; D unresolved. The CDR3 runs 13 residues. V was shortened by 0 bases and J by 8 bases, with 11 bases between the two germline ends. Germline CDR1 is SGHRS and CDR2 is YFSETQ. CDR3 in DNA: TGCGCCAGCAGCTTGGGCGGGGAGGAGGGCTACACCTTC. Translation: CASSLGGEEGYTF.

This chain connects TRBV7-3 to TRBJ2-2, with 8 nucleotides matching TRBD1. The CDR3 extends over 15 amino acids. CDR1 is SGHTA, CDR2 FQGTGA, per germline. V trimming: 5 bases; J trimming: 2 bases; junction bases outside the gene matches: 4. The CDR3 reads CASSPGTGNTGELFF. Written as DNA, the CDR3 is TGTGCCAGCAGCCCTGGGACAGGCAACACCGGGGAGCTGTTTTTT.

J is TRBJ1-2 and V is TRBV28, with D possibly matching TRBD1 (5 bases). CDR3 size: 15 residues. The germline CDR1 and CDR2 sequences are MDHEN and SYDVKM. Trimming removed 4 bases at V and 8 bases at J, with 20 bases between. This CDR3 reads CASSWGGRGVKGYTF. For the CDR3, the DNA is TGTGCCAGCAGTTGGGGGGGAAGGGGAGTCAAAGGCTACACCTTC.

V usage is TRBV27 and J usage is TRBJ2-7; 13 nucleotides match TRBD2. Germline CDR1 and CDR2: MNHEY and SMNVEV (reference sequence). CDR3 length equals 16 residues. V lost 5 bases, J lost 7 bases, and 11 bases stayed unmatched. CDR3 protein: CASSPSLAGGPLEQYF. The CDR3 DNA sequence: TGTGCCAGCAGTCCCTCACTAGCGGGAGGGCCTCTGGAGCAGTACTTC.

The gene calls are TRBV4-1 and TRBJ2-1, with 12 bases aligning to TRBD2. The germline V gene has CDR1 MGHRA and CDR2 YSYEKL. The CDR3 has 16 residues. Trimming removed 1 base from V and 7 bases from J; junction bases left unmatched: 5. CDR3 region: CASSQGLAGGGNEQFF. The CDR3, as DNA: TGCGCCAGCAGCCAAGGGCTAGCGGGAGGGGGGAATGAGCAGTTCTTC.

CDR3 in amino acids: CASRPGADTGELFF. Written as DNA, the CDR3 is TGTGCCAGCAGACCCGGAGCGGACACCGGGGAGCTGTTTTTT. The chain recombines TRBV7-6 with TRBJ2-2, with D perhaps TRBD2 (5 bases). The CDR3 sequence is 14 residues long. Per the germline V gene, CDR1 is SGHVS and CDR2 is FNYEAQ. V lost 6 bases and J 3 bases, leaving 11 bases between the germline ends.

The chain employs TRBV28 and TRBJ2-7, with 7 bases lining up with TRBD2. CDR1 MDHEN and CDR2 SYDVKM come from the germline V gene. The CDR3 has 15 residues. J lost 2 bases, V lost 5 bases, and 9 bases had no gene match. CDR3 loop: CASSTTGGPTYEQYF. The CDR3 coding sequence is TGTGCCAGCAGTACCACGGGGGGACCTACCTACGAGCAGTACTTC. Complete variable domain (other parts from reference TRBV28 and TRBJ2-7): DVKVTQSSRYLVKRTGEKVFLECVQDMDHENMFWYRQDPGLGLRLIYFSYDVKMKEKGDIPEGYSVSREKKERFSLILESASTNQTSMYLCASSTTGGPTYEQYFGPGTRLTVT.

This clone has a count of ten or more. V usage is TRBV7-2 and J usage is TRBJ1-6; the match to TRBD1 covers 8 bases. V lost 1 base to trimming and J lost 8 bases; unmatched junction nucleotides: 7. Germline CDR1 reads SGHTA; CDR2 reads FQGNSA. This CDR3 is built from 16 residues. CDR3 region: CASSLVGTGVDSPLHF. CDR3 in DNA: TGTGCCAGCAGCTTAGTTGGGACAGGAGTGGATTCACCCCTCCACTTT.

The chain uses TRBV5-1 and TRBJ1-5, with TRBD1 identical over 7 bases. Germline V CDR1 and CDR2: SGHRS, YFSETQ. V shed 5 bases, J shed 4 bases, and the junction held 3 bases outside the gene matches. The CDR3 covers 13 residues. CDR3 DNA sequence: TGCGCCAGCAGACGGGACAGTAATCAGCCCCAGCATTTT. This codes for CASRRDSNQPQHF.

The chain employs TRBV7-9 and TRBJ1-4; D may be TRBD1 (6 bases). CDR3 length equals 15 residues. V was clipped by 3 bases and J by 1 base, with 9 bases between them. CDR1 SEHNR and CDR2 FQNEAQ come from the germline V gene (reference sequence). DNA of the CDR3: TGTGCCAGCAGCTTGTGGACAGAAACTAATGAAAAACTGTTTTTT. This encodes CASSLWTETNEKLFF.

This clone has a handful of counts. The chain is built from TRBV6-4 and TRBJ2-1, with a weak D call TRBD1 (6 bases). With 2 bases removed from V and 1 base from J, the gap between germline ends came to 12 bases. The germline gives CDR1 MRHNA, CDR2 SNTAGT. This CDR3 has 16 residues. CDR3 loop: CASSDQGGSSYNEQFF. CDR3 DNA: TGTGCCAGCAGTGACCAAGGGGGTTCTTCCTACAATGAGCAGTTCTTC.